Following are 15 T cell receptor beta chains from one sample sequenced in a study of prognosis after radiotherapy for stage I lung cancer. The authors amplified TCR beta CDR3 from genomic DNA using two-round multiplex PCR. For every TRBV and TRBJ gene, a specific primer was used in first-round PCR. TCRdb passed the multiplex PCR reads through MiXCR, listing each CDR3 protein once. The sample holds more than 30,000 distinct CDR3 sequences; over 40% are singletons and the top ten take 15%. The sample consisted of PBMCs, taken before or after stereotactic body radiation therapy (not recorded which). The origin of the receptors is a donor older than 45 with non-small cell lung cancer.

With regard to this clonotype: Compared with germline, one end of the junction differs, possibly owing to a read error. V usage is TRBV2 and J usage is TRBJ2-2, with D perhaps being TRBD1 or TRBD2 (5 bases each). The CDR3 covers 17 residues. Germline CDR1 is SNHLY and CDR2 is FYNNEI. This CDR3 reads CASRRLSAGSNTGDLFF. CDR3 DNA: TGTGCCAGCAGGAGACTATCGGCAGGGTCGAACACCGGGGATCTGTTTTTT.

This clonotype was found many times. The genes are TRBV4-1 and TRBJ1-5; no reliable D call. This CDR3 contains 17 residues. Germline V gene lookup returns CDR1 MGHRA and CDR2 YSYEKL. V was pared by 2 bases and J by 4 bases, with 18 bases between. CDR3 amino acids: CASSQSPLSLGNQPQHF. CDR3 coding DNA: TGCGCCAGCAGCCAATCTCCCCTATCCCTGGGGAATCAGCCCCAGCATTTT.

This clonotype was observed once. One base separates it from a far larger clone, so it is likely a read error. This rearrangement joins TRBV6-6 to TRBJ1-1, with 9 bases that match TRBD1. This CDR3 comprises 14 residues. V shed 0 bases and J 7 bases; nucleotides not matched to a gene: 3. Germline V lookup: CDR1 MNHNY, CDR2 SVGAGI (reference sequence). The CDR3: CASSYSTGGNEAFF. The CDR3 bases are TGTGCCAGCAGTTACTCGACAGGGGGGAATGAAGCTTTCTTT.

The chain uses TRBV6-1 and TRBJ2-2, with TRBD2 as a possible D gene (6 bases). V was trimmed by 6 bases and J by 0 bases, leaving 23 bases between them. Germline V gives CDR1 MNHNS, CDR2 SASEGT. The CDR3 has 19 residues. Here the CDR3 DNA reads TGTGCCAGCAGATTACTGACTAGTTGGGGAGTCGCGAACACCGGGGAGCTGTTTTTT. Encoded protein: CASRLLTSWGVANTGELFF.

CDR3 coding DNA: TGTGCCACATATCCGTTCCTCGACAGACCAGACTCAACCCTCCACTTT. Its protein product is CATYPFLDRPDSTLHF. The chain has TRBV12-3 or TRBV12-4 and TRBJ1-6, with D perhaps matching TRBD1 (5 bases). This CDR3 is 16 amino acids long. Trimming removed 10 bases from V and 14 bases from J, with 30 bases in between.

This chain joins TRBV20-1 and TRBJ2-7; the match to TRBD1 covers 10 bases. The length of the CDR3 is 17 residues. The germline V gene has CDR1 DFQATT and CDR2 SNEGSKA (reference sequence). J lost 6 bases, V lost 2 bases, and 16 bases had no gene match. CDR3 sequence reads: CSARPKRYSGTGVEQYF. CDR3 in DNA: TGCAGTGCTAGACCGAAGAGATACTCCGGGACAGGGGTCGAGCAGTACTTC.

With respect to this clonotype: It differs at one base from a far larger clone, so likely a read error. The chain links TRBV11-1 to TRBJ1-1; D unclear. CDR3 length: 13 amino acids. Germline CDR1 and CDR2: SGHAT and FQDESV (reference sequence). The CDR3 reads CANSSFVGTEAFF. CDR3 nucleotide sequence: TGTGCCAACAGCTCATTCGTGGGCACTGAAGCTTTCTTT.

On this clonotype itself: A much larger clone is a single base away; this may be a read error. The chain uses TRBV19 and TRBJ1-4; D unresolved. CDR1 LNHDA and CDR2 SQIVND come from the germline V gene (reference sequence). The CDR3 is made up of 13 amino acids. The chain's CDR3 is CASGIYRNEKLFF. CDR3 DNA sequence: TGTGCCAGTGGTATATACAGAAATGAAAAACTGTTTTTT.

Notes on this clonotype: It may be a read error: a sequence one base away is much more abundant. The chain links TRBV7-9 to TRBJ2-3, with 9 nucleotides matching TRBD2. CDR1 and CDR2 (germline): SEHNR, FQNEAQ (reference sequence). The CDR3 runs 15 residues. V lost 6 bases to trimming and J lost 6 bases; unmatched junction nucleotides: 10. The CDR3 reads CASSLSSGALDTQYF. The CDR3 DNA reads TGTGCCAGCAGTTTATCTAGCGGGGCTCTGGATACGCAGTATTTT.

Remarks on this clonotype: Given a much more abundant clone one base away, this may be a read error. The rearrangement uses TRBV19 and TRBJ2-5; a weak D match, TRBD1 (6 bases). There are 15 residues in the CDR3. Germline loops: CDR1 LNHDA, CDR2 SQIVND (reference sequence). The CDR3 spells CASSDRDILGETRYF. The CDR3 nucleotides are TGTGCCAGTAGTGACCGGGACATCCTGGGGGAGACCCGGTACTTC.

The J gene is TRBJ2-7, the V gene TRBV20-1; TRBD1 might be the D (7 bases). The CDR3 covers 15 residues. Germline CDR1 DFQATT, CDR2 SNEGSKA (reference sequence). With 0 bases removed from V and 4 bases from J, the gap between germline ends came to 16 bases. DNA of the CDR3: TGCAGTGCTAGAGATTTGGGCGGGACAGATTACGAGCAGTACTTC. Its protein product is CSARDLGGTDYEQYF.

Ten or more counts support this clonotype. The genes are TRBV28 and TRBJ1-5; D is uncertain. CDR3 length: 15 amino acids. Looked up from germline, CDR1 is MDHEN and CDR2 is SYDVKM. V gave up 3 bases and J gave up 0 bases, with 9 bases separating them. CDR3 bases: TGTGCCAGCAGTTTGCCGCAGATTAGCAATCAGCCCCAGCATTTT. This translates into CASSLPQISNQPQHF.

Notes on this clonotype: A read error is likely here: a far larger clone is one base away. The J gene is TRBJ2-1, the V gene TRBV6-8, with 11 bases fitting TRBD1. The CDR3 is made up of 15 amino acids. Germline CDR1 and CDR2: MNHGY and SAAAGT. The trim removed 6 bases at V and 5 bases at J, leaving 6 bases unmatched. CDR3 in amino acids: CASRYRDRGDNEQFF. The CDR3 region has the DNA TGTGCCAGCAGATACCGGGACAGGGGGGACAATGAGCAGTTCTTC.

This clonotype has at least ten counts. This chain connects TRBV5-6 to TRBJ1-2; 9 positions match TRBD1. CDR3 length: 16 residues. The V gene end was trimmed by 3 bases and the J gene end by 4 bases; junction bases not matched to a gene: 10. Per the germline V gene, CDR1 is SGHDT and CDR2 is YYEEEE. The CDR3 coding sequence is TGTGCCAGCAGCTGGGTCGGACAGGGGAGGTTCTATGGCTACACCTTC. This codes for CASSWVGQGRFYGYTF.

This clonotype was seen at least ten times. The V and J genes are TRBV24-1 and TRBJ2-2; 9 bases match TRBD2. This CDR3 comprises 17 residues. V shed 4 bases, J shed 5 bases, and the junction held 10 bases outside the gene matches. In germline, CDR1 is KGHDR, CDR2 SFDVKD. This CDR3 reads CATSEGPLAGETGELFF. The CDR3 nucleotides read TGTGCCACCAGTGAAGGACCGTTAGCGGGGGAAACCGGGGAGCTGTTTTTT.